This TCR beta chain was found in a study of T-cell reconstitution after alpha-beta-depleted transplantation in children. The CDR3 has 12 residues. Germline V lookup: CDR1 SGHRS, CDR2 YFSETQ. V was shortened by 2 bases and J by 8 bases, with 10 bases between the two germline ends. During its preparation, the TCRbeta library received unique molecular identifiers. Using its own MiXCR run on the PCR reads, TCRdb lists one record per CDR3 protein. The table shows a few hundred thousand distinct CDR3 sequences, with around 8.9% occurring only once. Source: PBMCs from the stem cell graft donor, taken from the stem cell graft. The V call is TRBV5-1, the J call TRBJ1-2; a weak D match, TRBD1 (6 bases). The clonotype comes from a human donor who donated a stem cell graft to a child with SCID. The CDR3 DNA follows: TGCGCCAGCAGCTTTTCAGGGGACGGCTACACCTTC. It specifies CASSFSGDGYTF.